What follows are 13 T cell receptor beta chains derived from one specimen sequenced in a study of technical replicates of blood from a few donors. Only in-frame clones appear in the TCRdb table, and some are missing; sequencing was by immunoSEQ multiplex PCR. The data show some 49,000 clones, more than 85% seen once. The sequencing sample was made of PBMCs. All receptors derive from a human donor in good health. Some clones in this sample may be carry-over from other donors' samples.

The chain joins TRBV7-6 to TRBJ1-4, with D uncertain. This CDR3 has 14 residues. The germline V gene encodes CDR1 SGHVS and CDR2 FNYEAQ. Between the trimmed V and J ends, which lost 1 base and 6 bases, there was a span of 9 bases. The CDR3 protein is CASSLVREDEKLFF. Written as DNA, the CDR3 is TGTGCCAGCAGCTTAGTTAGGGAGGATGAAAAACTGTTTTTT. The variable domain in full, with the rest retrieved from reference TRBV7-6 and TRBJ1-4, is GAGVSQSPRYKVTKRGQDVALRCDPISGHVSLYWYRQALGQGPEFLTYFNYEAQQDKSGLPNDRFSAERPEGSISTLTIQRTEQRDSAMYRCASSLVREDEKLFFGSGTQLSVL.

The rearrangement joins TRBV30 to TRBJ2-7, with TRBD1 identical over 7 bases. The CDR3 totals 13 residues. Germline V gives CDR1 GTSNPN, CDR2 SVGIG (reference sequence). V was pared by 3 bases and J by 4 bases, with 6 bases of the junction left unmatched. The CDR3 spells CAWSSGTAYEQYF. CDR3 DNA sequence: TGTGCCTGGAGCTCCGGGACAGCATACGAGCAGTACTTC.

This chain links TRBV4-2 with TRBJ2-5; the match to TRBD1 covers 10 bases. CDR3 length: 15 residues. With 3 bases clipped from V and 2 bases from J, the junction kept 3 bases outside the gene matches. Germline-derived CDR1 and CDR2 are LGHNA and YNFKEQ. CDR3 region: CASSQGTGVQETQYF. In DNA form, the CDR3 reads TGTGCCAGCAGCCAGGGGACAGGGGTACAAGAGACCCAGTACTTC.

The V and J genes are TRBV30 and TRBJ1-4, with no clear D. The CDR3 is made up of 12 amino acids. Deletions cut 5 bases from V and 8 bases from J, with 12 bases between. From germline, CDR1 is GTSNPN and CDR2 SVGIG (reference sequence). The CDR3 sequence is CAWLVRGEKLFF. In DNA form, the CDR3 reads TGTGCCTGGCTGGTCCGAGGGGAAAAACTGTTTTTT.

The sample holds one count of this clone. The V and J genes are TRBV10-3 and TRBJ1-4; the match to TRBD1 covers 7 bases. The germline CDR1 and CDR2 sequences are ENHRY and SYGVKD. This CDR3 is 14 amino acids long. Germline trimming cut 8 bases from V and 7 bases from J; bases unmatched to any gene: 10. The CDR3 region has the DNA TGTGCCATCGGAGAGGGGGCAGGGAGTGAAAAACTGTTTTTT. The encoded protein is CAIGEGAGSEKLFF.

The chain links TRBV5-1 to TRBJ1-5; D unresolved. The length of the CDR3 is 14 residues. The ends were cut back, 0 bases at V and 3 bases at J, with 7 bases in the middle. CDR1 and CDR2 (germline): SGHRS, YFSETQ. The CDR3 reads CASSLGGNNQPQHF. For the CDR3, the DNA is TGCGCCAGCAGCTTGGGCGGAAACAATCAGCCCCAGCATTTT.

The chain employs TRBV5-1 and TRBJ2-5; 7 bases agree with TRBD2. The V gene's germline CDR1 is SGHRS and CDR2 YFSETQ. The CDR3 runs 15 residues. V shed 5 bases and J 2 bases; nucleotides not matched to a gene: 9. The CDR3 spells CASSEGAGAQETQYF. The CDR3 nucleotides are TGCGCCAGCAGTGAAGGGGCGGGAGCTCAAGAGACCCAGTACTTC.

The chain recombines TRBV6-1 with TRBJ2-7; tentative D call: TRBD1 (6 bases). CDR1 and CDR2 from the germline V gene are MNHNS and SASEGT. There are 12 residues in the CDR3. Trimming took 4 bases from V and 7 from J, leaving 11 bases between them. CDR3 sequence (DNA): TGTGCCAGCAGTGGGACAGAGCGGGAGCAGTACTTC. Protein: CASSGTEREQYF.

This chain uses TRBV6-4 with TRBJ1-1; possible D gene TRBD1, 6 bases. Trimming shortened V by 4 bases and J by 2 bases, and 11 bases separated the two germline ends. This CDR3 spans 14 amino acids. Germline lookup yields CDR1 MRHNA and CDR2 SNTAGT. The CDR3 is CASSALGGNTEAFF. The CDR3 DNA follows: TGTGCCAGCAGTGCCCTAGGGGGAAACACTGAAGCTTTCTTT.

V usage is TRBV5-1 and J usage is TRBJ2-7; 9 bases are a match to TRBD2. Trimming took 0 bases from V and 6 from J; bases not matched to a gene: 7. The germline V gene has CDR1 SGHRS and CDR2 YFSETQ. The CDR3 is made up of 15 amino acids. The CDR3 DNA follows: TGCGCCAGCAGCTTGGAGACTAGCGGCGGCAGCGAGCAGTACTTC. Its protein is CASSLETSGGSEQYF.

This clone was counted a few times. The V call is TRBV10-3, the J call TRBJ1-5; 7 positions agree with TRBD1. In germline, CDR1 is ENHRY, CDR2 SYGVKD. V dropped 2 bases and J dropped 2; count of bases not matched to a gene: 3. This CDR3 region has 15 residues. The CDR3 loop reads CAISEGGGGNQPQHF. Written as DNA, the CDR3 is TGTGCCATCAGTGAGGGAGGGGGCGGCAATCAGCCCCAGCATTTT.

This rearrangement joins TRBV4-1 to TRBJ2-7; D might be TRBD2 (5 bases). The germline CDR1 and CDR2 sequences are MGHRA and YSYEKL. The CDR3 has 17 amino acids. V lost 4 bases and J lost 6, with 25 bases in between. The CDR3 spells CASSLKSPPTRGGEQYF. For the CDR3, the DNA is TGCGCCAGCAGCCTAAAAAGCCCGCCGACGAGAGGAGGCGAGCAGTACTTC.

The chain couples TRBV7-9 to TRBJ1-2; D unclear. The CDR3 has 13 amino acids. V lost 2 bases, J lost 3 bases, and 7 bases lay in between. Looked up from germline, CDR1 is SEHNR and CDR2 is FQNEAQ (reference sequence). Here the CDR3 reads CASSLSGYYGYTF. The CDR3 DNA reads TGTGCCAGCAGCTTATCAGGTTACTATGGCTACACCTTC.